This T cell receptor (beta chain) emerged from a study of shared clonotypes between healthy human individuals. The CDR3 has 15 residues. CDR1 and CDR2 (germline): SGHAT, FQNNGV. V trimming: 2 bases; J trimming: 7 bases; junction bases outside the gene matches: 7. Original processing methods: From ImmunoSEQ came sequences covering only the junction and carrying no quality scores, so filtering differed. Sequenced by immunoSEQ multiplex PCR; TCRdb stores in-frame clones only, minus some. V, J and clone size were drawn from that table, and D and trimming were deduced from the DNA. The table has 1.4 million or so clones, less than 99% seen once. This clone was observed a single time. A split of CD4+ cells into CD45RA+ naive and CD45RA-negative memory subsets was performed.

The sequence was collected from a man aged 25 to 40 in good health. The chain links TRBV11-2 to TRBJ1-2, with 10 positions matching TRBD1. Sample: naive CD4+ T cells sorted from blood. Sample subset: CD45RA+ positively selected. The DNA of the CDR3 is TGTGCCAGCAGCTTATATGGACAGGGGGACGGTGGCTACACCTTC. Protein: CASSLYGQGDGGYTF.